A selection of T cell receptor beta chains follows, all from one sample in a study of T cell responses to AZD1222 COVID-19 vaccine. Clones were sequenced by immunoSEQ multiplex PCR, and TCRdb holds only the in-frame ones, with some missing. The repertoire consists of under 150,000 clones, with roughly 90% occurring once and the leading ten covering 1.5% to 2%. This specimen consisted of peripheral blood, obtained on day 0 of AZD1222 vaccination. These receptors all come from an adult in good health. Both conserved end residues are part of each CDR3. The D gene is left open where the match is weak. The size of a clone is reported for some rows only, either as once, few or many, or as a class for expanded clones.

TRBV1	NA	TRBJ2-1	21	NA	CTSSQDWRVLVADYSYNEQFF	TGCACCAGCAGCCAAGATTGGAGGGTACTGGTAGCGGACTACTCCTACAATGAGCAGTTCTTC
TRBV6-2/TRBV6-3	NA	TRBJ2-5	13	NA	CASSYSVGETQYF	TGTGCCAGCAGTTACTCGGTGGGAGAGACCCAGTACTTC
TRBV5-1	TRBD2	TRBJ2-7	15	few	CASSLTGGPLYEQYF	TGCGCCAGCAGCTTGACGGGGGGGCCCCTCTACGAGCAGTACTTC
TRBV28	NA	TRBJ1-1	15	NA	CASSLNDRWNTEAFF	TGTGCCAGCAGTCTAAACGACAGGTGGAACACTGAAGCTTTCTTT
TRBV19	NA	TRBJ2-5	12	NA	CASRGGSETQYF	TGTGCCTCCAGGGGCGGGTCAGAGACCCAGTACTTC
TRBV5-4	TRBD1	TRBJ1-2	14	NA	CASINRGVIKGYTF	TGTGCCAGCATCAACAGGGGAGTGATTAAGGGCTACACCTTC
TRBV6-5	TRBD1	TRBJ1-4	15	once	CASSSGQAPNEKLFF	TGTGCCAGCAGTTCGGGACAGGCGCCTAATGAAAAACTGTTTTTT
TRBV10-1	TRBD2	TRBJ2-1	15	NA	CASSCLAAGGNEQFF	TGCGCCAGCAGTTGTCTAGCGGCGGGGGGCAATGAGCAGTTCTTC
TRBV20-1	TRBD1	TRBJ1-1	13	NA	CSASGDRGVEAFF	TGCAGTGCTAGTGGGGACAGGGGGGTTGAAGCTTTCTTT
TRBV4-2	NA	TRBJ2-5	13	NA	CASSPGPTETQYF	TGTGCCAGCAGCCCGGGACCTACGGAGACCCAGTACTTC
TRBV30	TRBD1	TRBJ1-1	19	NA	CAWSGRQGARGQPDTEAFF	TGTGCCTGGAGTGGGAGACAGGGGGCGCGCGGGCAGCCGGACACTGAAGCTTTCTTT
TRBV7-8	NA	TRBJ2-7	14	NA	CASSLVPLLGEQYF	TGTGCCAGCAGCTTAGTTCCCCTCTTAGGAGAGCAGTACTTC
TRBV18	TRBD1	TRBJ1-3	15	NA	CASSLRQGAGNTIYF	TGTGCCAGCTCCCTACGACAGGGAGCTGGAAACACCATATATTTT
TRBV9	NA	TRBJ2-5	15	NA	CASSVAGTVKETQYF	TGTGCCAGCAGCGTGGCGGGGACAGTAAAAGAGACCCAGTACTTC
TRBV7-9	NA	TRBJ1-1	12	NA	CASNPVGTEAFF	TGTGCCAGCAACCCGGTCGGCACTGAAGCTTTCTTT
TRBV28	NA	TRBJ2-1	18	NA	CASSSQGGGHFSYNEQFF	TGTGCCAGCAGCTCCCAAGGGGGGGGCCATTTCTCCTACAATGAGCAGTTCTTC
TRBV5-1	NA	TRBJ2-7	13	NA	CASSFSESYEQYF	TGCGCCAGCAGCTTTTCAGAGTCCTACGAGCAGTACTTC